This T cell receptor (beta chain) comes out of a study of PD-L1 blockade in urothelial cancer (TCRdb year 2017). About the full investigation: Every patient began therapy in the mid-2010s and was given atezolizumab 1,200 mg intravenously every 3 weeks. About 85% of the roughly 29 patients were males with bladder-origin urothelial cancer, and about two thirds of the roughly 30 reported a prior smoking history. Patients had an ECOG performance status of 0 or 1 and had received between 0 and 3 prior chemotherapy regimens. Blood samples were analyzed at 3 weeks after treatment start (second dose) and at 6 weeks after treatment start. Blood samples gave median yields of about 140,000 T cells and tens of thousands of unique TCRs, along with a median clonality of roughly 0.08. The study, an exploratory multi-omic analysis, examined somatic, immune and clinical correlates of response to PD-L1 blockade with atezolizumab in urothelial cancer. Pretreatment tumor samples, along with matched peripheral blood serially collected before and after atezolizumab treatment, were subjected to TCR sequencing. Progression-free survival longer than 6 months counted as durable clinical benefit, and TCR features were additionally tested against both progression-free and overall survival. In the same patients, whole exome sequencing and RNA sequencing of pretreatment tumors were performed in addition to TCR sequencing. Durable clinical benefit was achieved by nine patients and was not achieved by 20 patients. Under 30 patients had pretreatment blood TCR-seq, about 25 had at least one posttreatment blood collection, and about 25 had tumor TCR-seq. Here is what the overall study found, with its caveats: A pretreatment peripheral blood TCR clonality below the median was linked to improved progression-free and overall survival. Greater expansion of tumor-associated TCR clones in peripheral blood 3 weeks after the start of treatment was observed in patients with durable benefit (n of about 24, p = 0.022). Small sample size (n of about 30) and many exploratory analyses mean the results are intended to be hypothesis-generating.

Synthetic TCR analog templates were spiked into each PCR so that absolute template abundance could be estimated from read counts. The immunoSEQ assay was used to amplify TCRbeta CDR3 regions from genomic DNA with bias-controlled V and J gene primers. Sequencing of rearranged TCRbeta segments was performed at approximately 20X coverage. On the authors' methods: Sequencing errors were corrected by clustering and CDR3s were annotated against IMGT to assign V, D and J genes. Downstream analyses used only productive TCRbeta rearrangements, leaving out any out-of-frame or stop-codon sequences. To compute clonality, Shannon entropy was normalized by the log of the number of unique productive sequences and then subtracted from one. Clones differing between time points or between blood and tumor were identified by Fisher's exact test with Benjamini-Hochberg correction at adjusted p below 0.01. Sourced from immuneACCESS, this table was stored by TCRdb with only in-frame sequences that have V and J called. A share of the clones is absent; for the studies checked, an unresolved V gene accounts for under half, and the remainder has no known explanation. D and trimming were read from the DNA, whereas the V and J calls and clone size are those reported in that table. This sample is represented by approximately 70,000 clones; roughly nine tenths of them were singletons. The biggest ten clones account for roughly 3.4% of the sample.

The count of this clone is one. Its antigen is still unknown. Per-nucleotide qualities are absent, and no much larger clonotype sits a single base away. The cohort comprised 29 patients with locally advanced or metastatic urothelial carcinoma treated at Memorial Sloan Kettering on a trial protocol. Peripheral blood mononuclear cells were collected from each patient pretreatment and during treatment, giving between 1 and 8 total time points per patient. The Qiagen DNeasy Blood extraction kit was used to purify genomic DNA from total PBMCs and from tumor samples. Collected pretreatment and during treatment, PBMCs were isolated and stored as previously described. The germline V gene gives CDR1 as SGDLS and CDR2 as YYNGEE. The CDR3, cysteine through phenylalanine, is 16 amino acids long. The sequence is cut down to CDR3 DNA, 48 bases in frame from base 1. V trim: 0 bases; J trim: 9 bases; unmatched bases: 4.

The source is a man aged 55 to 70 with urothelial cancer. The chain is made from TRBV9 and TRBJ2-1, and 15 junctional nucleotides match TRBD2. Sequenced material: PBMCs, taken around atezolizumab (anti-PD-L1) treatment. The DNA is TGTGCCAGCAGCGTAGAGGGGACTAGCGGGAGGAGTGAGCAGTTCTTC. Its translation reads: CASSVEGTSGRSEQFF.